This T cell receptor beta chain was identified during a study of shared clonotypes between healthy human individuals. Study observations and caveats: The diversity represented, both genetic and in exposure history, was limited by few donors.

This CDR3 has 14 amino acids. CDR1 GTSNPN and CDR2 SVGIG come from the germline V gene (reference sequence). V was pared by 5 bases and J by 7 bases, with 10 bases of the junction left unmatched. The method was immunoSEQ multiplex PCR; TCRdb's version includes in-frame clones alone and lacks a portion of them. Altogether around 2,100,000 clones are present, about 95% being singletons, with the ten largest covering 0.95% to 1.5%. Naive CD8 cells lacked CD45RO, underwent positive selection for CCR7 and left out terminally differentiated effector memory CD45RA+ cells. As concerns this clone: Antigen unknown.

The sequence came from a man between 18 and 29 years old in good health. The chain carries TRBV30 and TRBJ1-4; 7 bases align to TRBD1. Sequenced: naive CD8+ T cells sorted from blood. This CDR3 reads CAWEPTGMGEKLFF. CDR3 coding DNA: TGTGCCTGGGAACCGACAGGGATGGGTGAAAAACTGTTTTTT. The full variable domain, its missing parts supplied by reference TRBV30 and TRBJ1-4, is SQTIHQWPATLVQPVGSPLSLECTVEGTSNPNLYWYRQAAGRGLQLLFYSVGIGQISSEVPQNLSASRPQDRQFILSSKKLLLSDSGFYLCAWEPTGMGEKLFFGSGTQLSVL.